The sequence of this T cell receptor beta chain was determined in a study of T-cell reconstitution after alpha-beta-depleted transplantation in children. Unique molecular identifiers were used to barcode this TCRbeta library. TCRdb reanalysed the PCR reads using MiXCR and keeps one entry per CDR3 protein. The data show fewer than 400,000 distinct CDR3 sequences, approximately 23% seen once. From germline, CDR1 is DFQATT and CDR2 SNEGSKA (reference sequence). Losses at the gene ends were 1 base for V and 3 bases for J; bases not matched to a gene: 5. The CDR3 consists of 15 residues. This clonotype was observed a handful of times. Its target is not known. Study-wide points: Several hundred expanded graft clones reportedly were the source of alpha-beta T cells about two months after transplant. The high TCRbeta diversity at day 60 in some patients came from surviving recipient T cells and thymic progenitors. Newly generated T cells supplied most T-cell counts and diversity one year post-transplant.

Sequencing used PBMCs, mostly from graft donor cells, obtained 180 days after TCRalphabeta/CD19-depleted stem cell transplant. The rearrangement joins TRBV20-1 to TRBJ2-1; 8 nucleotides agree with TRBD2. The origin of this receptor is a male patient younger than 18 who had a stem cell transplant for acute lymphoblastic leukemia, so the T cells may come from the graft donor. The CDR3 sequence: CSARVAGTGYNEQFF. The DNA for the CDR3 is TGCAGTGCTAGAGTAGCGGGAACAGGCTACAATGAGCAGTTCTTC.